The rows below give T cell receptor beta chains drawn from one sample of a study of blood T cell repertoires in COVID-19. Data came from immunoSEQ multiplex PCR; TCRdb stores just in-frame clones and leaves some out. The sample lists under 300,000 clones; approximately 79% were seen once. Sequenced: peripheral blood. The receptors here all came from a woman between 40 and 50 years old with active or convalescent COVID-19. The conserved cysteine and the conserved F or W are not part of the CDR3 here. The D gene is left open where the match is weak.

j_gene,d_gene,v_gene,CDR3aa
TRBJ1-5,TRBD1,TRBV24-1,ATSESRGRGVQPQH
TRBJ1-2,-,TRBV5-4,ASSLGPVTNYGYT
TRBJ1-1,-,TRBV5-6,ASSLIQGYTEAF
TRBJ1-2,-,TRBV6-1,ASSDSRQANYGYT
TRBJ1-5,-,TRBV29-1,SVVPGVNQPQH
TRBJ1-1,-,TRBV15,ATSNQAMNTEAF
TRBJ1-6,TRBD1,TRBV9,ASSRAQGGVSSYNSPLH
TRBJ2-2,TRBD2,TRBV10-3,AITPNVAGATGELF
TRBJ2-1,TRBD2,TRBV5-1,ASSPRTSGGFINEQF
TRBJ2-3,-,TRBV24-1,ATSDFSRGTDTQY
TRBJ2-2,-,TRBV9,ASSGTFTGELF
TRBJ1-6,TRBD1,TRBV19,ASSATGDEAPLH
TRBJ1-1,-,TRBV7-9,ASSLAAENTEAF
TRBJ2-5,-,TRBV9,ASSAPEGRAQY